This T cell receptor (beta chain) is from a study of lymphopenia after photon versus proton radiotherapy. The CDR3 sequence is 16 residues long. Germline CDR1 is SGHNT and CDR2 is YYREEE (reference sequence). Trimming took 4 bases from V and 1 from J, leaving 17 bases between them. TCRdb keeps only in-frame clones here, not all; method: immunoSEQ multiplex PCR. The table shows fewer than 25,000 clones, with 84% occurring only once. Findings and caveats of the study: Photon-treated patients lost naive T cells and TCR diversity; proton-treated stayed stable. Larger post-nadir TCR diversity loss correlated inversely with survival in deceased patients. Post-nadir diversity loss with photons came from oligoclonal expansion, particularly CD8+ Temra cells. Survival link was tested only in deceased patients; proton benefit remains a possibility.

Details on this clone: Its antigen is unidentified.

This material consisted of peripheral blood, taken from a patient treated with photon-based radiotherapy. The V call is TRBV5-4, the J call TRBJ1-1, with D perhaps matching TRBD1 (5 bases). The sequence derives from a man between 35 and 55 years old with gastric cancer. For the CDR3, the DNA is TGTGCCAGCAGCCCGATCTCCGGGACGGCGAACACTGAAGCTTTCTTT. Amino acids: CASSPISGTANTEAFF.